The clone carrying this TCR beta chain was counted only a few times. The record originates from a study of blood T cell repertoires in COVID-19. Turning to the study itself: Material from acute and convalescent COVID-19 was sourced from the United States, Italy and Spain.

The CDR3 length is 16 residues. Trimming pared 1 base from V and 1 base from J, leaving 13 bases between. Germline V gene data show CDR1 as MNHNS and CDR2 as SASEGT. The repertoire was sequenced with immunoSEQ multiplex PCR; TCRdb's copy has only in-frame clones and lacks some. The sample has around 150,000 clones, 75% to 80% seen once. Either two negative PCRs, clearance, or symptom resolution qualified Cohort 3 donors as recovered. The chain recombines TRBV6-1 with TRBJ1-2; D may be TRBD1 (6 bases). The clonotype was recovered from a woman aged 50 to 60 who had recovered from COVID-19. Sequencing was carried out using PBMCs or T cells enriched from blood (not recorded which). CDR3 DNA sequence: TGTGCCAGCAGTGAAGTAGGGGGGGCGCGTAACTATGGCTACACCTTC. This codes for CASSEVGGARNYGYTF.